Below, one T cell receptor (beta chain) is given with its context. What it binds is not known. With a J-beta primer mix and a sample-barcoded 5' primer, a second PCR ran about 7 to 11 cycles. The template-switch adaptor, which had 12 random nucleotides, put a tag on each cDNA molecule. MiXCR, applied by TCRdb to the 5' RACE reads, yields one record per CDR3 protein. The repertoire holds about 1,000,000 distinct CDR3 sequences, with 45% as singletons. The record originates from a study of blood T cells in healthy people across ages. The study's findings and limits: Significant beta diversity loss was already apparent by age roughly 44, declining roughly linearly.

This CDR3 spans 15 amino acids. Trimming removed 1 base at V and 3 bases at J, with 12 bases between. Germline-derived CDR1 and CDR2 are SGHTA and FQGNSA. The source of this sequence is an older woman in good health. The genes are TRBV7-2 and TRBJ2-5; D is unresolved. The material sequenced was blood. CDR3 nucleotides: TGTGCCAGCAGCTTAGGGCACTTCGACAAAGAGACCCAGTACTTC. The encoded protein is CASSLGHFDKETQYF.